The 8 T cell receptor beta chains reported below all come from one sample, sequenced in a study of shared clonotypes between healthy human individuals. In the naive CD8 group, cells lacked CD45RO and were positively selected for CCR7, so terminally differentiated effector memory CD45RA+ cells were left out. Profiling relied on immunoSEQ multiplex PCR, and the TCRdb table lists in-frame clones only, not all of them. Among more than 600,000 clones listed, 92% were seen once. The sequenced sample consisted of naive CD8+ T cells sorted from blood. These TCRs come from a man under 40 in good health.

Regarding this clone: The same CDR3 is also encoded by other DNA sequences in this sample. As DNA, the CDR3 is TGTGCCAGCAGCCTGGGCGTAGAGACCCAGTACTTC. Translation gives CASSLGVETQYF. V usage is TRBV7-9 and J usage is TRBJ2-5; D is unresolved. There are 12 residues in the CDR3. Trimming cost V 5 bases and J 4 bases, with 8 bases left between them. In germline, CDR1 is SEHNR, CDR2 FQNEAQ (reference sequence).

The DNA of the CDR3 is TGTGCCAGCAGCTTCCCAACGACAGAGAACACTGAAGCTTTCTTT. This codes for CASSFPTTENTEAFF. This chain joins TRBV5-6 and TRBJ1-1, with D possibly matching TRBD1 (5 bases). The CDR3 has 15 residues. The ends were cut back, 2 bases at V and 1 base at J, with 12 bases in the middle. CDR1 is SGHDT, CDR2 YYEEEE, per germline. The complete variable domain, with remaining parts taken from reference TRBV5-6 and TRBJ1-1, reads DAGVTQSPTHLIKTRGQQVTLRCSPKSGHDTVSWYQQALGQGPQFIFQYYEEEERQRGNFPDRFSGHQFPNYSSELNVNALLLGDSALYLCASSFPTTENTEAFFGQGTRLTVV.

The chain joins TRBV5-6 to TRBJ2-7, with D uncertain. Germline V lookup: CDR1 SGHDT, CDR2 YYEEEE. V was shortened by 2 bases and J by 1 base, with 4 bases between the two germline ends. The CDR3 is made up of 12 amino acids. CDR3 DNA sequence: TGTGCCAGCAGCTTAACATCCTACGAGCAGTACTTC. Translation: CASSLTSYEQYF.

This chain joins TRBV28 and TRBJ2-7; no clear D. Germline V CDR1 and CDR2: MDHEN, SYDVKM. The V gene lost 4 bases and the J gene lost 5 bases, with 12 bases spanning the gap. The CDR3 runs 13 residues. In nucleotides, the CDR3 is TGTGCCAGCAGTTATAGCCATGCGGACGAGCAGTACTTC. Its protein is CASSYSHADEQYF.

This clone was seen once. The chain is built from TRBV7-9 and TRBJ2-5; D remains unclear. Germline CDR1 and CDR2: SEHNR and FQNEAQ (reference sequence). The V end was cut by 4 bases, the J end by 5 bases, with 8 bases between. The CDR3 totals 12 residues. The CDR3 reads CASSSDVETQYF. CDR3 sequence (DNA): TGTGCCAGCAGCTCAGACGTGGAGACCCAGTACTTC.

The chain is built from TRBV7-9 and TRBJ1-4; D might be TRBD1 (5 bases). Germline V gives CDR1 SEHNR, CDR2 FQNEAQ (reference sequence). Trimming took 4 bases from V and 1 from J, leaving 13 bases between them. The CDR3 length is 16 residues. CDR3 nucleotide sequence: TGTGCCAGCAGCTCTGTGGGACTTGGAACTAATGAAAAACTGTTTTTT. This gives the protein CASSSVGLGTNEKLFF.

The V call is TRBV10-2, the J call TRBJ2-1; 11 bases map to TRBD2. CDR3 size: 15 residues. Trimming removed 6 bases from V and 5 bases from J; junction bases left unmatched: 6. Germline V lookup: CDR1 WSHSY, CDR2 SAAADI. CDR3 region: CASSSTSGTNNEQFF. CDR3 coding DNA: TGCGCCAGCAGCTCGACTAGCGGGACCAACAATGAGCAGTTCTTC.

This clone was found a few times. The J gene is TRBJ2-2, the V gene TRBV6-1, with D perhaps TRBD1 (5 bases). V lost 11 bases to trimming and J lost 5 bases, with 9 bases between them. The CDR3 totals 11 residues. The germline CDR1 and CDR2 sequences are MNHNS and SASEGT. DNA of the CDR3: TGTGCCGGACAAGATACCGGGGAGCTGTTTTTT. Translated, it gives CAGQDTGELFF.